A selection of T cell receptor beta chains follows, all from one sample in a study of cytomegalovirus exposure and HLA in healthy donors. Clones were read by immunoSEQ multiplex PCR, and TCRdb kept only the in-frame ones, dropping some. The sample gives fewer than 250,000 clones, approximately 90% of which show up once; around 0.99% is in the top ten. The sequenced sample was PBMCs. These receptors originate from a boy between 2 and 10 years old in good health and CMV-seronegative. CDR3s include the opening cysteine and the closing phenylalanine or tryptophan. A D gene is named only where the DNA matches it firmly. Only some rows state a clone size, as once, few, many or a class for expanded clones.

D,size,V,J,CDR3,DNA
.,.,TRBV6-1,TRBJ1-2,CASSESYREWDGYTF,TGTGCCAGCAGTGAATCATATAGGGAGTGGGATGGCTACACCTTC
TRBD1,.,TRBV6-1,TRBJ2-7,CASSPGTGLYEQYF,TGTGCCAGCAGTCCCGGGACAGGGCTCTACGAGCAGTACTTC
.,.,TRBV28,TRBJ1-5,CATRPGKGNQPQHF,TGTGCCACCCGTCCCGGGAAGGGCAATCAGCCCCAGCATTTT
TRBD1,.,TRBV28,TRBJ1-5,CASSLPLDRGSWPQHF,TGTGCCAGCAGTTTACCCCTTGACAGGGGGAGTTGGCCCCAGCATTTT
TRBD2,.,TRBV19,TRBJ2-7,CASSTSGSSSEQYF,TGTGCCAGTAGTACCAGCGGGAGTAGTTCCGAGCAGTACTTC
.,.,TRBV28,TRBJ1-4,CASSPRRGGSEKLFF,TGTGCCAGCAGCCCACGAAGGGGCGGGAGTGAAAAACTGTTTTTT
TRBD1,.,TRBV7-8,TRBJ2-7,CASSLARDRRVYEQYF,TGTGCCAGCAGCTTAGCCCGGGACAGGAGAGTCTACGAGCAGTACTTC
.,.,TRBV30,TRBJ2-5,CAWSSRTGLLISETQYF,TGTGCCTGGAGCTCGCGGACGGGACTCCTAATTTCGGAGACCCAGTACTTC
.,.,TRBV2,TRBJ2-7,CASTATYEQYF,TGTGCCAGCACCGCTACCTACGAGCAGTACTTC
.,once,TRBV5-1,TRBJ2-5,CASSLERVQETQYF,TGCGCCAGCAGCTTGGAGCGGGTTCAAGAGACCCAGTACTTC
.,.,TRBV4-2,TRBJ2-3,CASSQWTVSSTDTQYF,TGTGCCAGCAGCCAGTGGACAGTTTCTAGCACAGATACGCAGTATTTT
.,.,TRBV6-1,TRBJ1-1,CASRDTHTEAFF,TGTGCCAGCAGGGACACCCACACTGAAGCTTTCTTT
TRBD1,.,TRBV29-1,TRBJ2-7,CSAGTAYEQYF,TGCAGCGCCGGGACAGCCTACGAGCAGTACTTC
TRBD1,.,TRBV7-8,TRBJ1-2,CASSLKTGQTYGYTF,TGTGCCAGCAGCCTAAAAACGGGACAGACCTATGGCTACACCTTC
TRBD1,.,TRBV15,TRBJ2-1,CATSRGRDRALNEQFF,TGTGCCACCAGCAGAGGTCGGGACAGGGCCCTCAATGAGCAGTTCTTC
.,.,TRBV10-3,TRBJ2-1,CAISELVESSYNEQFF,TGTGCCATCAGTGAATTGGTAGAGTCCTCCTACAATGAGCAGTTCTTC
TRBD1,.,TRBV5-1,TRBJ1-2,CASSSAPKGGGSSGYTF,TGCGCCAGCAGCTCCGCCCCTAAAGGGGGCGGATCGAGCGGCTACACCTTC
TRBD2,.,TRBV2,TRBJ2-1,CATLSGRAYNEQFF,TGTGCCACCCTTAGCGGGAGGGCCTACAATGAGCAGTTCTTC
.,.,TRBV28,TRBJ2-3,CASSPLLNTDTQYF,TGTGCCAGCAGCCCTCTACTGAACACAGATACGCAGTATTTT
.,.,TRBV6-1,TRBJ2-3,CASRGALDTQYF,TGTGCCAGCCGGGGGGCCCTAGATACGCAGTATTTT
TRBD2,once,TRBV10-1,TRBJ2-3,CASPGLAGTTPDTQYF,TGCGCCAGCCCTGGACTAGCGGGCACGACGCCAGATACGCAGTATTTT
.,.,TRBV28,TRBJ2-7,CASSAAGGAVYEQYF,TGTGCCAGCAGTGCCGCAGGAGGGGCAGTCTACGAGCAGTACTTC
TRBD1,many,TRBV5-4,TRBJ2-6,CASSLQGSISGANVLTF,TGTGCCAGCAGCTTACAGGGGTCAATCTCTGGGGCCAACGTCCTGACTTTC
TRBD1,.,TRBV5-1,TRBJ1-2,CASSPQGGQDGGYTF,TGCGCCAGCAGCCCCCAAGGGGGACAGGATGGAGGCTACACCTTC
.,.,TRBV18,TRBJ2-3,CASSPMVRDTDTQYF,TGTGCCAGCTCACCAATGGTGAGGGATACAGATACGCAGTATTTT
TRBD1,.,TRBV9,TRBJ1-4,CASSTTGTGGEKLFF,TGTGCCAGCAGCACCACCGGGACAGGGGGCGAAAAACTGTTTTTT
.,once,TRBV28,TRBJ2-3,CASFSDGGTDTQYF,TGTGCCAGCTTCTCGGACGGGGGCACAGATACGCAGTATTTT
.,.,TRBV27,TRBJ2-1,CASSLSPQDISYNEQFF,TGTGCCAGCAGTTTATCACCTCAGGACATTTCCTACAATGAGCAGTTCTTC
.,.,TRBV29-1,TRBJ2-3,CSGGISLGTDTQYF,TGCAGCGGCGGGATTTCCCTTGGGACAGATACGCAGTATTTT
TRBD1,.,TRBV5-4,TRBJ1-2,CASSLGATGDYGYTF,TGTGCCAGCAGCCTTGGGGCCACAGGGGACTATGGCTACACCTTC
TRBD1,.,TRBV9,TRBJ2-3,CASSPPGQGVTDTQYF,TGTGCCAGCAGCCCACCGGGACAGGGGGTGACAGATACGCAGTATTTT
TRBD2,.,TRBV19,TRBJ2-7,CATAGGRAGSYEQYF,TGTGCCACAGCGGGAGGACGGGCGGGGTCCTACGAGCAGTACTTC
.,.,TRBV4-1,TRBJ2-5,CASSQAGVGETQYF,TGCGCCAGCAGCCAAGCCGGGGTGGGGGAGACCCAGTACTTC
.,.,TRBV19,TRBJ2-7,CASSRTGYEQYF,TGTGCCAGTAGTAGAACAGGTTACGAGCAGTACTTC
TRBD1,once,TRBV5-1,TRBJ2-7,CASSLAGQGSEQYF,TGCGCCAGCAGCTTGGCAGGACAGGGGTCCGAGCAGTACTTC
TRBD1,.,TRBV30,TRBJ1-4,CAWSLGRGQKLFF,TGTGCCTGGAGTCTCGGGAGGGGGCAAAAACTGTTTTTT
.,.,TRBV7-9,TRBJ2-3,CASSPPVGTDTQYF,TGTGCCAGCAGCCCCCCTGTAGGCACAGATACGCAGTATTTT
TRBD1,.,TRBV30,TRBJ2-3,CAWSGTGGRTDTQYF,TGTGCCTGGAGTGGTACAGGGGGCCGCACAGATACGCAGTATTTT
TRBD1,.,TRBV19,TRBJ2-1,CASTMGDRANEQFF,TGTGCCAGTACCATGGGGGACAGAGCCAATGAGCAGTTCTTC
.,.,TRBV27,TRBJ2-2,CASSLSDDTGELFF,TGTGCCAGCAGTTTGAGCGACGACACCGGGGAGCTGTTTTTT
.,.,TRBV5-4,TRBJ2-2,CASGNTGGANTGELFF,TGTGCCAGCGGGAATACAGGGGGGGCAAACACCGGGGAGCTGTTTTTT
.,once,TRBV19,TRBJ1-5,CASSIVGQINQPQHF,TGTGCCAGTAGTATAGTTGGGCAGATAAATCAGCCCCAGCATTTT
TRBD2,.,TRBV9,TRBJ2-3,CASSVGLLAGEISSTDTQYF,TGTGCCAGCAGCGTAGGTTTACTAGCGGGAGAGATTTCTAGCACAGATACGCAGTATTTT
.,.,TRBV5-1,TRBJ2-1,CASSSEGDYNEQFF,TGCGCCAGCAGCTCCGAGGGGGACTACAATGAGCAGTTCTTC
TRBD2,few,TRBV30,TRBJ2-1,CAWSSGAGGEFF,TGTGCCTGGAGCTCCGGGGCGGGAGGTGAGTTCTTC
TRBD2,.,TRBV7-8,TRBJ2-5,CASSGGGEETQYF,TGTGCCAGCAGCGGGGGGGGTGAGGAGACCCAGTACTTC
.,.,TRBV7-2,TRBJ2-7,CASSLGGQGYEQYF,TGTGCCAGCAGCTTAGGCGGACAAGGCTACGAGCAGTACTTC